The T cell receptor beta chain under discussion was sequenced for a study of cytomegalovirus exposure and HLA in healthy donors. Trimming shortened V by 0 bases and J by 3 bases, and 6 bases separated the two germline ends. Looked up from germline, CDR1 is GTSNPN and CDR2 is SVGIG (reference sequence). This CDR3 comprises 12 residues. PCR employed 60 Vbeta and 13 Jbeta primers. Produced via immunoSEQ multiplex PCR; TCRdb's table is partial and in-frame only. This table holds about 120,000 clones, roughly 9.9% found once. Study findings and constraints: Accurate HLA-A and HLA-B prediction from TCR beta sequences was reported for most subjects.

This clone was observed a few times. Its antigen is currently unknown. The TCR was taken from a man aged 25-45 years in good health and CMV-seronegative. The chain uses TRBV30 and TRBJ2-7; D remains unclear. Sequences were obtained from PBMCs. DNA of the CDR3: TGTGCCTGGAGTGTACTCGACTACGAGCAGTACTTC. Amino acid sequence: CAWSVLDYEQYF.